The present entry profiles one T cell receptor (beta chain) with its context. MiXCR, applied by TCRdb to the RT-PCR reads, yields one record per CDR3 protein. The table records about 680,000 distinct CDR3 sequences, 12% to 15% of them present only once. Sequencing was carried out using memory CD4+ T cells from blood. The sequence was collected from a female donor in good health, serving as a healthy control.

The CDR3 loop is CASSLVNGQIEKYF. The CDR3 DNA sequence: TGTGCCAGCAGCTTAGTAAACGGACAAATTGAGAAGTATTTT. The chain links TRBV7-2 to TRBJ2-3; TRBD1 might be the D (5 bases). This CDR3 spans 14 amino acids. In germline, CDR1 is SGHTA, CDR2 FQGNSA. The V gene lost 1 base and the J gene lost 13 bases, with 18 bases spanning the gap.